The clone carrying this T cell receptor (beta chain) appeared many times. Its antigen remains unidentified. V shed 9 bases and J shed 5 bases, with 13 bases lying between them. Germline loops: CDR1 SGHVT, CDR2 SQSDAQ. The CDR3 contains 12 residues. The data stem from a study of T cells in Graves' hyperthyroidism and ophthalmopathy. The CDR3 regions of TCR beta were amplified from RNA transcripts. TCR CDR3 underwent first-round RT-PCR with the HTBI primer set. TCRdb reanalysed the multiplex PCR reads using MiXCR and keeps one entry per CDR3 protein. The table lists around 580,000 distinct CDR3 sequences, approximately 44% of them singletons. Clinical symptoms, serum thyroxine, TRAb, thyroid ultrasound and orbital computed tomography established diagnosis. Study results and caveats: The model anticipated ophthalmopathy a median around six months pre-onset.

J is TRBJ1-2 and V is TRBV7-4; TRBD1 might be the D (6 bases). This TCR came from a woman between 18 and 29 years old with Graves' hyperthyroidism. Input material: peripheral blood or thyroid tissue (not recorded which). Written as DNA, the CDR3 is TGTGCCAGTTTCAGGGGAAGTTATGGCTACACCTTC. It specifies CASFRGSYGYTF.